This T cell receptor beta chain comes out of a study of blood T cell repertoires in COVID-19. Whole-study context: The samples span acute and convalescent COVID-19 from the United States, Italy and Spain.

Trimming took 6 bases from V and 4 from J, leaving 18 bases between them. CDR1 is MNHEY, CDR2 SMNVEV, per germline (reference sequence). The CDR3 contains 15 residues. The table came from immunoSEQ multiplex PCR; TCRdb's copy has only in-frame clones and leaves some out. This table holds 150,000 or so clones, roughly 87% found once. During the 2 weeks before they entered the study, exposed participants had met someone with a PCR-confirmed or clinician-diagnosed COVID-19 case. This sequence was found in a woman aged 40 to 49 who had been exposed to COVID-19. The source material was PBMCs or T cells enriched from blood (not recorded which). This chain joins TRBV27 and TRBJ1-1; a weak D match, TRBD1 (6 bases). CDR3 residues: CASRAKTGNGTEAFF. The CDR3 coding sequence is TGTGCCAGCAGAGCCAAGACAGGTAATGGCACTGAAGCTTTCTTT.